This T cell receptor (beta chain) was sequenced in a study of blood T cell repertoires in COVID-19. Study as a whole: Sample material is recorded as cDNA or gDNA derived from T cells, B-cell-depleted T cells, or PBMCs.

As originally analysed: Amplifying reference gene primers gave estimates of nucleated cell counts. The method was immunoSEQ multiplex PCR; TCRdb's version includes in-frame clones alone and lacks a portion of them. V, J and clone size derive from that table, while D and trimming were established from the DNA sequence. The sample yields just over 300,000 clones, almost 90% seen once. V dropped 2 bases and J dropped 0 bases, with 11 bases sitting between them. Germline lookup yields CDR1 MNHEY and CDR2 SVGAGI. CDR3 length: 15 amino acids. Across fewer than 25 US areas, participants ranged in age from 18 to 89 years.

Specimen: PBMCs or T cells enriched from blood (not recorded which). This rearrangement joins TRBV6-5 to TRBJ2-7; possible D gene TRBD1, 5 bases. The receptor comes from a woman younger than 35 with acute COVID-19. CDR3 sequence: CASSYPTVSSYEQYF. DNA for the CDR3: TGTGCCAGCAGTTACCCGACAGTGAGCTCCTACGAGCAGTACTTC.